Described below is a single T cell receptor (beta chain) sequence and its context. The data originate from a study of blood T cell repertoires in COVID-19. Turning to the study itself: Spain, Italy and the United States supplied samples that represented acute and convalescent COVID-19. Sample material is recorded as cDNA or gDNA derived from T cells, B-cell-depleted T cells, or PBMCs.

The CDR3 covers 14 residues. The V gene end was trimmed by 6 bases and the J gene end by 7 bases; junction bases not matched to a gene: 5. Germline assignment: CDR1 SGHDN and CDR2 FVKESK. Authors' analysis steps: Nucleated cell number was recorded as an estimate derived from reference gene primer amplification. Assay used: immunoSEQ multiplex PCR; TCRdb lists only in-frame clones, some missing. The V and J calls and the clone size are those of that table, but D and trimming were determined from the DNA. Of around 150,000 clones in the sample, roughly 81% were seen once. This clonotype was sampled from a woman aged 45-59 years with active or convalescent COVID-19. The specimen was peripheral blood. The genes are TRBV14 and TRBJ1-6; 8 bases agree with TRBD1. In nucleotides, the CDR3 is TGTGCCAGCAGAGGGACAGGAACCAATTCACCCCTCCACTTT. Translating it yields CASRGTGTNSPLHF.